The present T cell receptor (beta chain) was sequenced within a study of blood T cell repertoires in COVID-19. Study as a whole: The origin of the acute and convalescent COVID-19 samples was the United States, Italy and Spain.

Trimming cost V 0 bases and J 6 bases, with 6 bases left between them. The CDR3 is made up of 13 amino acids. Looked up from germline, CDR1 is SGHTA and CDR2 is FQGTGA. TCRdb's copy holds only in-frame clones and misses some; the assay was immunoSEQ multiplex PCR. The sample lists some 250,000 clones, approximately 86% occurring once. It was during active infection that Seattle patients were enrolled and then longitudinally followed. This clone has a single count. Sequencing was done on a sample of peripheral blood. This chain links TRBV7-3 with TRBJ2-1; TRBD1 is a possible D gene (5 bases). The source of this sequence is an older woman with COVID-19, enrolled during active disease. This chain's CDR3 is CASSLTRGNEQFF. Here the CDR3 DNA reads TGTGCCAGCAGCTTAACTAGGGGCAATGAGCAGTTCTTC.